This T cell receptor beta chain emerged from a study of blood T cells in healthy people across ages. Findings and caveats of the study: Donor CMV status, an unknown factor, possibly confounded changes in expanded clonotypes.

The authors ran a second PCR of roughly 6 to 11 cycles using a sample-barcoded 5' primer and a J-beta primer mix. Paired-end reads containing CDR3 totaled no fewer than 2.5 million for each sample. MiXCR, applied by TCRdb to the 5' RACE reads, yields one record per CDR3 protein. The sample holds over 1,500,000 distinct CDR3 sequences, approximately 50% seen once. Comments on this clonotype: The antigen remains unidentified.

V was pared by 3 bases and J by 6 bases, with 10 bases between. CDR3 length: 13 residues. Germline assignment: CDR1 KGHDR and CDR2 SFDVKD. Input material: blood. This clonotype was obtained from a woman aged 40 to 55 in good health. The chain combines TRBV24-1 with TRBJ1-1; D is unclear. The CDR3 DNA reads as TGTGCCACCAGTGATCCCTCGGGTCCTGAAGCTTTCTTT. This gives the protein CATSDPSGPEAFF.